This passage covers 13 T cell receptor beta chains from one sample sequenced in a study of high-grade serous ovarian cancer treatment subgroups. The tumor samples were collected prior to definitive surgery or chemotherapy. Here immunoSEQ multiplex PCR was the method, and the copy in TCRdb shows in-frame clones only, minus some. The sample contains about 10,000 clones, around 65% of which appear only once. The sample was tumor tissue. These receptors were taken from a human donor with high-grade serous ovarian cancer.

The chain joins TRBV21-1 to TRBJ1-4; whether TRBD1, the table's D call, matches the DNA was not checked. TRBV21-1 is labeled a pseudogene. CDR3 length equals 14 residues. The CDR3 region is CASHPGQGFEKLFF. DNA of the CDR3: TGTGCCAGCCACCCCGGACAGGGCTTTGAAAAACTGTTTTTT.

The J gene is TRBJ1-5, the V gene TRBV4-1; D not certain. The CDR3 runs 15 residues. The germline V and J ends were trimmed by 0 bases and 7 bases, with 13 bases remaining between them. The germline V gene has CDR1 MGHRA and CDR2 YSYEKL. The CDR3 spells CASSQDNPGVQPQHF. The CDR3 DNA follows: TGCGCCAGCAGCCAAGATAATCCGGGTGTGCAGCCCCAGCATTTT.

The chain has TRBV7-9 and TRBJ2-1, with 13 nucleotides matching TRBD2. Germline loops: CDR1 SEHNR, CDR2 FQNEAQ (reference sequence). With 4 bases clipped from V and 10 bases from J, the junction kept 7 bases outside the gene matches. This CDR3 region has 15 residues. The CDR3 reads CASSWGLAGSGEQFF. Written as DNA, the CDR3 is TGTGCCAGCAGCTGGGGACTAGCGGGATCCGGGGAGCAGTTCTTC.

This sequence joins TRBV6-5 and TRBJ2-2; D is unclear. The CDR3 has 12 amino acids. V dropped 4 bases and J dropped 4 bases, with 4 bases sitting between them. Germline V gene data show CDR1 as MNHEY and CDR2 as SVGAGI. The CDR3 spells CASSWGTGELFF. The CDR3 nucleotides read TGTGCCAGCAGTTGGGGCACCGGGGAGCTGTTTTTT.

This clone was seen a few times. This rearrangement joins TRBV9 to TRBJ2-7, with 7 bases identical to TRBD2. V gave up 4 bases and J gave up 2 bases; unmatched junction bases: 6. The CDR3 sequence is 14 residues long. Per the germline V gene, CDR1 is SGDLS and CDR2 is YYNGEE. The CDR3 loop is CASSPVGGAYEQYF. The CDR3 region has the DNA TGTGCCAGCAGCCCCGTGGGAGGGGCCTACGAGCAGTACTTC.

The V and J genes are TRBV18 and TRBJ2-7; TRBD2 matches at 12 bases. The J segment lost 2 bases and the V segment lost 0 bases, leaving 8 bases of the junction unmatched. CDR1 and CDR2 from the germline V gene are KGHSH and LQKENI. The CDR3 runs to 18 residues. As DNA, the CDR3 is TGTGCCAGCTCACCACCCGGGACTAGCGGGTTTTCGACCTACGAGCAGTACTTC. Translation gives CASSPPGTSGFSTYEQYF.

This sequence joins TRBV11-2 and TRBJ2-1; a possible D gene is TRBD2 (6 bases). The V end was cut by 2 bases, the J end by 6 bases, with 17 bases between. CDR1 and CDR2 from the germline V gene are SGHAT and FQNNGV. This CDR3 has 16 residues. This chain's CDR3 is CASSLYQGVGGNEQFF. CDR3 coding DNA: TGTGCCAGCAGCTTATATCAGGGAGTGGGGGGCAATGAGCAGTTCTTC.

The gene calls are TRBV11-2 and TRBJ2-3; no firm D call. This CDR3 region has 13 residues. Germline V gene lookup returns CDR1 SGHAT and CDR2 FQNNGV. Trimming removed 0 bases from V and 2 bases from J, with 3 bases in between. The CDR3 coding sequence is TGTGCCAGCAGCTTAGACTTCACAGATACGCAGTATTTT. It specifies CASSLDFTDTQYF.

The CDR3 reads CASSQGGRAGDEQFF. DNA for the CDR3: TGTGCCAGCAGCCAGGGAGGGAGGGCCGGTGATGAGCAGTTCTTC. This chain uses TRBV14 with TRBJ2-1, with TRBD2 identical over 7 bases. The germline CDR1 and CDR2 sequences are SGHDN and FVKESK. The CDR3 covers 15 residues. The J segment lost 8 bases and the V segment lost 3 bases, leaving 10 bases of the junction unmatched.

The CDR3 DNA reads TGTGCCTGGAGTTTTACTTCCTACGAGCAGTACTTC. Residues: CAWSFTSYEQYF. The rearrangement uses TRBV30 and TRBJ2-5; unclear D gene. The J call is in doubt because the DNA end fits TRBJ2-7 better. The CDR3 length is 12 residues. CDR1 and CDR2 from the germline V gene are GTSNPN and SVGIG (reference sequence).

The chain combines TRBV4-2 with TRBJ1-1; 8 positions agree with TRBD1. Looked up from germline, CDR1 is LGHNA and CDR2 is YNFKEQ. V lost 6 bases, J lost 4 bases, and 16 bases stayed unmatched. The CDR3 has 17 amino acids. In DNA form, the CDR3 reads TGTGCCAGCAGTCCCGGACAGGGCCCGATCGAATTCACTGAAGCTTTCTTT. Protein product: CASSPGQGPIEFTEAFF.

The chain is built from TRBV19 and TRBJ1-1; D is ambiguous. From germline, CDR1 is LNHDA and CDR2 SQIVND (reference sequence). This CDR3 is built from 14 residues. V dropped 2 bases and J dropped 3 bases, with 10 bases sitting between them. The CDR3 coding sequence is TGTGCCAGTAGTATACGCGGGCTGGACACTGAAGCTTTCTTT. Residues: CASSIRGLDTEAFF.

This clone showed up just once. This rearrangement joins TRBV7-4 to TRBJ1-2; D remains ambiguous. The CDR3 has 13 amino acids. Germline V gene lookup returns CDR1 SGHVT and CDR2 SQSDAQ. The V end lost 3 bases, the J end lost 7 bases, and 12 bases lay between the germline ends. CDR3: CASSLGGRAGYTF. The CDR3, as DNA: TGTGCCAGCAGCTTGGGTGGGAGGGCTGGCTACACCTTC.